These 26 T cell receptor beta chains originate from one sample sequenced in a study of molecular identifiers for immune sequencing clone quantification. TCRdb fed the PCR reads into MiXCR, producing one record per CDR3 protein. The sample carries hundreds of thousands of distinct CDR3 sequences, 25% recorded once. Input material: naive CD8+ T cells from blood, with Jurkat cell RNA spiked in. As for subset: FACS-sorted CD8+CD4-CCR7+CD45RA+ naive T cells. The origin of the receptors is a human donor in good health. Some libraries in this study had Jurkat cell RNA spiked in.

This clonotype was observed a few times. V usage is TRBV10-1 and J usage is TRBJ2-5; 7 positions match TRBD1. V gave up 5 bases and J gave up 2 bases; unmatched junction bases: 8. The CDR3 consists of 15 residues. The germline CDR1 and CDR2 sequences are WNHNN and SYGVQD (reference sequence). The CDR3 here is CASSYDRTGQETQYF. The DNA of the CDR3 is TGCGCCAGCAGTTATGACCGGACAGGACAAGAGACCCAGTACTTC.

A word on this clonotype: A junction end diverges from the germline sequence, so it may reflect a read error. The rearrangement joins TRBV12-3 or TRBV12-4 to TRBJ1-6; TRBD1 is a possible D gene (5 bases). The CDR3 sequence is 16 residues long. CDR3 loop: CARSLGTGPASSPLHF. Here the CDR3 DNA reads TGTGCCAGAAGTTTAGGTACAGGCCCAGCGTCATCACCCCTCCACTTT.

With regard to this clonotype: Given a much more abundant clone one base away, this may be a read error. The V and J genes are TRBV5-1 and TRBJ2-5, with unresolved D. In germline, CDR1 is SGHRS, CDR2 YFSETQ. There are 16 residues in the CDR3. CDR3: CACSLALLGVQETQYF. The CDR3 DNA sequence: TGCGCCTGCAGCTTGGCTCTCCTTGGGGTACAAGAGACCCAGTACTTC.

There are many counts of this clonotype. The chain has TRBV4-3 and TRBJ2-3, with a tentative D call TRBD1 (6 bases). Germline V gives CDR1 LGHNA, CDR2 YSLEER. This CDR3 region has 17 residues. V was shortened by 0 bases and J by 4 bases, with 17 bases between the two germline ends. This CDR3 is CASSQDLQGILSDTQYF. The CDR3 DNA is TGCGCCAGCAGCCAAGACCTGCAGGGGATCTTATCAGATACGCAGTATTTT.

Details on this clonotype: Possible read error: a much larger clone is one base away. The chain combines TRBV30 with TRBJ2-1, with D perhaps matching TRBD2 (5 bases). The germline gives CDR1 GTSNPN, CDR2 SVGIG (reference sequence). The CDR3 spans 12 residues. In DNA, the CDR3 is TGTTCCTGGAGGATGACTGTCCATGAGCAGTTCTTC. It yields the protein CSWRMTVHEQFF.

Points on this clonotype: A much larger clone lies a single base off, so this may be a read error. The V call is TRBV7-9, the J call TRBJ2-7, with TRBD1 matching 7 bases. V shed 4 bases, J shed 5 bases, and the junction held 14 bases outside the gene matches. Per germline, CDR1 SEHNR and CDR2 FQNEAQ (reference sequence). The CDR3 consists of 16 residues. In nucleotides, the CDR3 is TGTGCCAGCAGCTCGATGGGACAGAGAGGATCGAACGAGCAGTACTTC. Its protein product is CASSSMGQRGSNEQYF.

This clonotype was counted only a few times. This sequence may be a read error, since a much larger clone differs from it by one base. The chain couples TRBV20-1 to TRBJ1-4; D is undetermined. Looked up from germline, CDR1 is DFQATT and CDR2 is SNEGSKA (reference sequence). The CDR3 has 13 amino acids. Trimming left V 1 base short and J 4 bases short, with 7 bases between. CDR3 in amino acids: CSARGWLNEKLFF. The DNA of the CDR3 is TGCAGTGCTAGAGGGTGGCTTAATGAAAAACTGTTTTTT.

V and J are TRBV6-2 or TRBV6-3 and TRBJ2-2, with unresolved D. The CDR3 runs 14 residues. Deletions cut 2 bases from V and 5 bases from J, with 9 bases between. CDR1 is MNHEY, CDR2 SVGEGT, per germline. DNA of the CDR3: TGTGCCAGCAGTTACGTCACCACTACCGGGGAGCTGTTTTTT. Protein product: CASSYVTTTGELFF.

The chain carries TRBV12-3 or TRBV12-4 and TRBJ1-5, with TRBD1 as a possible D gene (5 bases). This CDR3 has 14 amino acids. With 5 bases removed from V and 6 bases from J, the gap between germline ends came to 14 bases. The CDR3 spells CASSPDGGGQPQHF. CDR3 DNA sequence: TGTGCCAGCAGTCCCGATGGGGGGGGTCAGCCCCAGCATTTT.

Comments on this clonotype: A much larger clone lies one base from this, so it may be a read error. The rearrangement uses TRBV12-3 or TRBV12-4 and TRBJ1-3; 9 bases map to TRBD1. The CDR3 runs 17 residues. J lost 0 bases, V lost 8 bases, and 11 bases had no gene match. The CDR3 DNA reads as TGTGCCAGCGGTCCTACGGGACAGGGTTCCTCTGGAAACACCATATATTTT. This gives the protein CASGPTGQGSSGNTIYF.

About this clonotype itself: Just one base apart from a much larger clone, this may be a read error. This likely comes from a read error, as the CDR3 has no conserved phenylalanine or tryptophan at its end. Written as DNA, the CDR3 is TGTGCCAGCAGCGTAGTGTCGGGAGGGCCCGCCGAGCAGTACCTC. It yields the protein CASSVVSGGPAEQYL. The chain carries TRBV9 and TRBJ2-7; 8 bases match TRBD2. This CDR3 contains 15 residues. Germline V gene lookup returns CDR1 SGDLS and CDR2 YYNGEE. V was clipped by 0 bases and J by 6 bases; unmatched bases: 8.

This clonotype was observed a handful of times. V and J are TRBV14 and TRBJ1-1; 8 bases align to TRBD1. CDR3 length: 16 amino acids. Germline loops: CDR1 SGHDN, CDR2 FVKESK. Germline trimming cut 6 bases from V and 7 bases from J; bases unmatched to any gene: 16. This CDR3 reads CASSFWAGQEINEAFF. The CDR3 DNA follows: TGTGCCAGCAGTTTTTGGGCGGGACAGGAGATCAATGAAGCTTTCTTT.

Only a few counts were recorded for this clonotype. V usage is TRBV5-6 and J usage is TRBJ1-1; 7 nucleotides agree with TRBD1. The CDR3 extends over 15 amino acids. The germline V gene has CDR1 SGHDT and CDR2 YYEEEE. V shed 2 bases, J shed 4 bases, and the junction held 8 bases outside the gene matches. CDR3 loop: CASSFWPGGSTEAFF. CDR3 bases: TGTGCCAGCAGCTTTTGGCCAGGGGGGAGCACTGAAGCTTTCTTT.

This clonotype has just a few counts. The chain uses TRBV18 and TRBJ2-2; tentatively, D is TRBD2 (6 bases). The V end lost 0 bases, the J end lost 3 bases, and 8 bases lay between the germline ends. The CDR3 runs to 15 residues. Germline CDR1 and CDR2: KGHSH and LQKENI. This chain's CDR3 is CASSPPRGDTGELFF. CDR3 DNA: TGTGCCAGCTCACCACCTCGCGGGGACACCGGGGAGCTGTTTTTT. Full variable domain (rest looked up from reference TRBV18 and TRBJ2-2): NAGVMQNPRHLVRRRGQEARLRCSPMKGHSHVYWYRQLPEEGLKFMVYLQKENIIDESGMPKERFSAEFPKEGPSILRIQQVVRGDSAAYFCASSPPRGDTGELFFGEGSRLTVL.

The table lists this clonotype with many counts. V usage is TRBV29-1 and J usage is TRBJ2-1; a weak D match, TRBD1 (5 bases). The length of the CDR3 is 12 residues. Germline V gene sequence: CDR1 SQVTM, CDR2 ANQGSEA. V lost 0 bases to trimming and J lost 8 bases, with 8 bases between them. CDR3 sequence reads: CSVEELRDEQFF. CDR3 nucleotides: TGCAGCGTTGAAGAACTCAGGGATGAGCAGTTCTTC.

The genes are TRBV6-2 or TRBV6-3 and TRBJ2-7; 9 bases line up with TRBD2. The length of the CDR3 is 18 residues. Germline CDR1 is MNHEY and CDR2 is SVGEGT. V shed 0 bases, J shed 0 bases, and the junction held 9 bases outside the gene matches. The CDR3 DNA is TGTGCCAGCAGTTACTCGATGCTAGCGGGGCTAAGCTCCTACGAGCAGTACTTC. This codes for CASSYSMLAGLSSYEQYF.

Remarks on this clonotype: A read error may be the cause here, since a much bigger clone is one base away. The rearrangement uses TRBV4-1 and TRBJ1-1, with TRBD1 as a possible D gene (5 bases). Germline CDR1 reads MGHRA; CDR2 reads YSYEKL. The CDR3 loop spans 16 amino acids. The CDR3 nucleotides read TGCGCCGGCAGCCAAGACATAGGGACTCTCCGGCCTGTAGCTTTCTTT. This translates into CAGSQDIGTLRPVAFF.

In the case of this clonotype: A single base separates this from a much larger clone, so it may be a read error. The chain couples TRBV6-5 to TRBJ2-7, with D maybe TRBD2 (5 bases). This CDR3 has 14 amino acids. The germline V gene has CDR1 MNHEY and CDR2 SVGAGI. The CDR3 region has the DNA TGTGCCAGCAGTCCTAGGAGAGGGTCCTACGAGCGGTACTTC. Translation: CASSPRRGSYERYF.

The rearrangement uses TRBV5-5 and TRBJ2-1; the match to TRBD2 covers 13 bases. V trimming: 1 base; J trimming: 7 bases; junction bases outside the gene matches: 2. Germline lookup yields CDR1 SGHKS and CDR2 YYEKEE (reference sequence). The CDR3 extends over 15 amino acids. CDR3 in amino acids: CASSLWTSGGNEQFF. The CDR3 DNA reads TGTGCCAGCAGCTTGTGGACTAGCGGGGGAAATGAGCAGTTCTTC.

The chain combines TRBV3-1 with TRBJ1-1, with D maybe TRBD1 (5 bases). Germline V gene data show CDR1 as LGHDT and CDR2 as YNNKEL (reference sequence). V was cut by 2 bases and J by 4 bases, with 14 bases left in between. This CDR3 region has 15 residues. The CDR3 protein is CASSQHRAGGTEAFF. Here the CDR3 DNA reads TGTGCCAGCAGCCAACACCGCGCTGGGGGCACTGAAGCTTTCTTT.

This clonotype was detected ten times or more. J is TRBJ1-1 and V is TRBV5-4, with a possible D match to TRBD1 (6 bases). CDR3 length: 17 amino acids. Germline V CDR1 and CDR2: SGHNT, YYREEE (reference sequence). Trimming shortened V by 4 bases and J by 0 bases, and 19 bases separated the two germline ends. This CDR3 is CASSQDRYPNMNTEAFF. In nucleotides, the CDR3 is TGTGCCAGCAGCCAAGACAGGTATCCAAACATGAACACTGAAGCTTTCTTT.

On this clonotype: One junction end disagrees with the germline gene, perhaps due to a read error. The chain has TRBV6-2 or TRBV6-3 and TRBJ1-1, with 7 bases fitting TRBD1. Germline loops: CDR1 MNHEY, CDR2 SVGEGT. This CDR3 has 13 amino acids. In DNA, the CDR3 is TGTGCCAGCAGAACGACAGGGAGCACTGAAGCTATCTTT. Amino acids: CASRTTGSTEAIF.

This clonotype was detected many times. The J gene is TRBJ1-4, the V gene TRBV2, with 7 nucleotides matching TRBD1. The CDR3 is made up of 15 amino acids. With 2 bases clipped from V and 7 bases from J, the junction kept 7 bases outside the gene matches. Germline V gene lookup returns CDR1 SNHLY and CDR2 FYNNEI. CDR3 residues: CASSESEHRGEKLFF. The CDR3, as DNA: TGTGCCAGCAGTGAATCCGAGCACAGGGGTGAAAAACTGTTTTTT.

As concerns this clonotype: A junction end diverges from the germline sequence, so it may reflect a read error. The gene calls are TRBV27 and TRBJ2-1, with TRBD1 matching 7 bases. The V gene's germline CDR1 is MNHEY and CDR2 SMNVEV (reference sequence). The CDR3 consists of 16 residues. CDR3 nucleotide sequence: TGTGCCAGCAGTTTCACAGGGGCTGTTATGGGCAATGAGCAGATCTTC. Residues: CASSFTGAVMGNEQIF.

The J gene is TRBJ1-3, the V gene TRBV25-1, with a possible D match to TRBD1 (5 bases). Germline V gene data show CDR1 as MGHDK and CDR2 as SYGVNS. The V and J ends lost 1 base and 0 bases respectively, with 10 bases between them. CDR3 length: 16 residues. The CDR3 nucleotides read TGTGCCAGCAGTGAATCGGGACTGGGCTCTGGAAACACCATATATTTT. Its translation is CASSESGLGSGNTIYF.

This clonotype was detected many times. The CDR3 here is CASSLFGSEIGNTIYF. CDR3 bases: TGTGCCAGCAGTTTATTTGGGTCGGAAATTGGAAACACCATATATTTT. This chain joins TRBV28 and TRBJ1-3; D is unclear. Trimming pared 1 base from V and 3 bases from J, leaving 13 bases between. Germline V gene data show CDR1 as MDHEN and CDR2 as SYDVKM. CDR3 size: 16 residues. Looking up the rest from reference TRBV28 and TRBJ1-3 gives the full variable domain: DVKVTQSSRYLVKRTGEKVFLECVQDMDHENMFWYRQDPGLGLRLIYFSYDVKMKEKGDIPEGYSVSREKKERFSLILESASTNQTSMYLCASSLFGSEIGNTIYFGEGSWLTVV.